The clone carrying this T cell receptor beta chain turned up a few times. TCRdb re-derived calls from the RT-PCR reads in MiXCR, one entry per CDR3 protein. Of some 540,000 distinct CDR3 sequences in the sample, under 25% were seen once. These data belong to a study of response to subunit inactivated influenza vaccine. Trimming removed 5 bases at V and 7 bases at J, with 12 bases between. In germline, CDR1 is SEHNR, CDR2 FQNEAQ (reference sequence). The length of the CDR3 is 13 residues. The same sample was also used in a study of T cells expressing NK-cell markers. Per that study: Synthesis of TCR beta cDNA relied on 5'RACE template switching carrying UMIs. Beta-chain profiling covered CD3+CD56+NKG2C+, CD3+CD56+NKG2C- and CD3+CD56-NKG2C+ sorted subsets. Dominant NKG2C+ clonotypes made up roughly 1.0-8% of CD8+ T cells in six donors. These clonotypes also led the CD3+CD56-NKG2C+ fraction in four donors. Whether expanded NKG2C+ T cell clones were HCMV specific stayed uncertain.

This receptor was taken from a man in his forties or fifties who received an inactivated influenza vaccine. This chain connects TRBV7-9 to TRBJ2-1, with D hard to call. Sequences were derived from CD4+ T cells sorted from PBMCs, sampled roughly 13 days after vaccination. The CDR3 nucleotides are TGTGCCAGCAGCACCGCTTCTAGTAATGAGCAGTTCTTC. This gives the protein CASSTASSNEQFF.